Listed below are T cell receptor beta chains from one sample, sequenced in a study of blood T cells in healthy people across ages. TCRdb re-called the 5' RACE reads through MiXCR, storing one row per CDR3 protein. The sample holds roughly 1.7 million distinct CDR3 sequences, roughly 32% seen once. Sequencing was done on a sample of blood. These receptors originate from a woman in her 30s in good health. The CDR3 runs from the conserved cysteine through the conserved F or W. A D gene is named only where the DNA matches it firmly. Clone sizes are given selectively: once, few, many, or a class where the clone is expanded.

clone_size	d_call	v_call	j_call	cdr3_nt	cdr3_aa
-	-	TRBV21-1	TRBJ2-3	TGTGCCCGGAGCTTCACAGATACGCAGTATTTT	CARSFTDTQYF
-	-	TRBV5-1	TRBJ2-7	TGCGCCAGCAGCTTAACAGGGATGGCCTACGAGCAGTACTTC	CASSLTGMAYEQYF
once	TRBD2	TRBV5-6	TRBJ2-1	TGTGCCAGCAGCTTTTCCGGACTAGCGGGCGATAGCTCCTACAATGAGCAGTTCTTC	CASSFSGLAGDSSYNEQFF
few	-	TRBV21-1	TRBJ2-5	TGTGCCAGCAGCAAGAGTTGGAGGTGGGAGACCCAGTACTTC	CASSKSWRWETQYF
-	-	TRBV10-3	TRBJ1-5	TGTGCCACAAAAAGGGAGTGGGATCAGCCCCAGCATTTT	CATKREWDQPQHF
few	TRBD2	TRBV6-1	TRBJ2-7	TGTGCCAGCAGAGTACTAGCGGGAGGCCTCTACGAGCAGTACTTC	CASRVLAGGLYEQYF
-	TRBD2	TRBV11-2	TRBJ2-5	TGTGCCAGCAGCCGCGGGGGGGCCTCAGAGACCCAGTACTTC	CASSRGGASETQYF
-	TRBD2	TRBV29-1	TRBJ2-3	TGCAGCGTCCCGCCGGGGGGGGTCGCAGATACGCAGTATTTT	CSVPPGGVADTQYF
-	-	TRBV18	TRBJ1-5	TGTGCCAGCTCACCACAGGGGAACACTGATCAGCCCCAGCATTTT	CASSPQGNTDQPQHF
-	-	TRBV27	TRBJ1-5	TGTGCCAGCAGTGCCTTGTCGCGGGGAAGCAATCAGCCCCAGCATTTT	CASSALSRGSNQPQHF
-	-	TRBV20-1	TRBJ2-5	TGCAGTGCTAGTTATGGGGCCCTGGAGACCCAGTACTTC	CSASYGALETQYF
-	-	TRBV3-1	TRBJ2-3	TGTGCCAGCAGCCATGGCCGCACAGATACGCAGTATTTT	CASSHGRTDTQYF
-	TRBD1	TRBV7-2	TRBJ1-5	TGTGCCAGCAAACTCGCGGGACAGGGATATCAGCCCCAGCATTTT	CASKLAGQGYQPQHF
-	TRBD1	TRBV9	TRBJ1-6	TGTGCCAGCAGCGTTCAGGGGGATTCACCCCTCCACTTT	CASSVQGDSPLHF
few	TRBD2	TRBV7-8	TRBJ2-5	TGTGCCAGCACCATACTAGCGGGGGGGCGAGAGACCCAGTACTTC	CASTILAGGRETQYF
-	-	TRBV7-9	TRBJ1-2	TGTTCCAGCAGCTTGCTGGGTGAGGGCTACACCTTC	CSSSLLGEGYTF
-	-	TRBV6-6	TRBJ1-5	TGTGCCAGCAGTTACGCCAGGGCCAATCAGCCCCAGCATTTT	CASSYARANQPQHF
-	-	TRBV10-3	TRBJ2-7	TGTGCCATCATGGGCGGGCGGTCCTACGAGCAGTACTTC	CAIMGGRSYEQYF